The clone carrying this TCR beta chain occurred a few times. What it binds is not known. This sample stems from a study of post-analysis software for immune sequencing data. The wider study: In terms of disease course, relapsing-remitting, secondary progressive and progressive-relapsing multiple sclerosis were included.

The study, taken as a whole, reports: Patients showed TRBV5-6, TRBV5-1 and TRBV20-1 among roughly 5 TRBV segments more frequent than in controls.

The TCR beta cDNA libraries carried unique molecular identifiers. Yield was 450,000 to 650,000 cDNA molecules from 1 to 10 million T cells. Using its own MiXCR run on the PCR reads, TCRdb lists one record per CDR3 protein. The sample has about 800,000 distinct CDR3 sequences, roughly 30% seen once; the top ten hold around 0.56%. CDR3 size: 15 residues. Germline values: CDR1 MDHEN, CDR2 SYDVKM. V shed 7 bases and J shed 2 bases, with 17 bases lying between them. Sequenced material: blood. The chain recombines TRBV28 with TRBJ1-2, with D perhaps TRBD1 (6 bases). The TCR was taken from a girl aged 5-17 years with multiple sclerosis. Written as DNA, the CDR3 is TGTGCCAGCATGCTAAATATCGACAGGAACTATGGCTACACCTTC. Translation: CASMLNIDRNYGYTF.